The 14 T cell receptor beta chains reported below all come from one sample, sequenced in a study of T-cell reconstitution after alpha-beta-depleted transplantation in children. Preparation of the TCRbeta library was carried out with unique molecular identifiers. TCRdb reanalysed the PCR reads using MiXCR and keeps one entry per CDR3 protein. The sample records approximately 490,000 distinct CDR3 sequences, approximately 12% being singletons. This material consisted of PBMCs from the stem cell graft donor, taken from the stem cell graft. The source of these receptors is a human donor who donated a stem cell graft to a child with combined immunodeficiency.

The CDR3 is CAIKGVRREGLDEQFF. CDR3 bases: TGTGCCATCAAAGGGGTTCGGCGGGAGGGCCTGGATGAGCAGTTCTTC. The rearrangement uses TRBV10-3 and TRBJ2-1; 9 nucleotides line up with TRBD2. The CDR3 spans 16 residues. Germline trimming cut 7 bases from V and 8 bases from J; bases unmatched to any gene: 15. Germline values: CDR1 ENHRY, CDR2 SYGVKD.

This clonotype was counted at least ten times. The rearrangement joins TRBV12-3 or TRBV12-4 to TRBJ2-5; D possibly matches TRBD1 or TRBD2 (5 bases each). The CDR3 totals 14 residues. Trimming shortened V by 4 bases and J by 2 bases, and 11 bases separated the two germline ends. The chain's CDR3 is CASSWGTQQETQYF. CDR3 bases: TGTGCCAGCAGTTGGGGGACCCAGCAAGAGACCCAGTACTTC.

This clonotype was seen ten or more times. J is TRBJ2-1 and V is TRBV6-2 or TRBV6-3; possibly TRBD2 for D (6 bases). The CDR3 sequence is 16 residues long. Trimming shortened V by 6 bases and J by 5 bases, and 20 bases separated the two germline ends. Per the germline V gene, CDR1 is MNHEY and CDR2 is SVGEGT. The CDR3 protein is CASSTWRDGVHNEQFF. DNA of the CDR3: TGTGCCAGCAGCACCTGGCGGGACGGGGTTCACAATGAGCAGTTCTTC.

This clonotype was seen a handful of times. The chain employs TRBV7-9 and TRBJ1-6; no reliable D call. V lost 1 base, J lost 3 bases, and 7 bases lay in between. The CDR3 has 15 amino acids. Germline values: CDR1 SEHNR, CDR2 FQNEAQ (reference sequence). The CDR3 protein is CASSLGLGYNSPLHF. CDR3 bases: TGTGCCAGCAGCTTAGGCCTGGGCTATAATTCACCCCTCCACTTT.

The chain joins TRBV20-1 to TRBJ2-2, with D possibly called TRBD1 or TRBD2 (5 bases each). Germline lookup yields CDR1 DFQATT and CDR2 SNEGSKA (reference sequence). The CDR3 consists of 14 residues. CDR3 in amino acids: CSTWGPNNTGELFF. In DNA, the CDR3 is TGCAGCACGTGGGGACCGAATAACACCGGGGAGCTGTTTTTT.

This clonotype has a handful of counts. V is TRBV10-3 and J is TRBJ2-1, with TRBD2 matching over 10 bases. CDR1 and CDR2 (germline): ENHRY, SYGVKD. This CDR3 is 17 amino acids long. V shed 0 bases, J shed 5 bases, and the junction held 7 bases outside the gene matches. The CDR3 loop reads CAISESILLAGHNEQFF. CDR3 DNA: TGTGCCATCAGTGAGTCGATATTACTAGCGGGACACAATGAGCAGTTCTTC.

The sample holds a few counts of this clonotype. The genes are TRBV20-1 and TRBJ2-7; 8 positions agree with TRBD2. CDR3 length equals 13 residues. The germline V gene has CDR1 DFQATT and CDR2 SNEGSKA (reference sequence). The V gene end was trimmed by 6 bases and the J gene end by 2 bases; junction bases not matched to a gene: 6. This CDR3 is CSAREGGAYEQYF. CDR3 nucleotides: TGCAGTGCCCGGGAGGGCGGAGCCTACGAGCAGTACTTC.

Only one count was recorded for this clonotype. V usage is TRBV27 and J usage is TRBJ2-7, with D possibly being TRBD1 (6 bases). Germline V gene lookup returns CDR1 MNHEY and CDR2 SMNVEV (reference sequence). The ends were cut back, 3 bases at V and 2 bases at J, with 11 bases in the middle. CDR3 size: 14 residues. This chain's CDR3 is CASSFGTTTYEQYF. CDR3 nucleotides: TGTGCCAGCAGTTTCGGGACAACAACCTACGAGCAGTACTTC.

Ten or more counts support this clonotype. V gene TRBV20-1 combines with J gene TRBJ2-3, with 10 positions matching TRBD2. Germline CDR1 is DFQATT and CDR2 is SNEGSKA (reference sequence). Trimming removed 4 bases from V and 3 bases from J; junction bases left unmatched: 7. This CDR3 contains 15 residues. DNA of the CDR3: TGCAGTGCTACTTCTCTAGCGGGGGAGACAGATACGCAGTATTTT. Its translation is CSATSLAGETDTQYF.

This clonotype was counted a few times. The V call is TRBV15, the J call TRBJ2-3; 9 nucleotides line up with TRBD1. The CDR3 runs 13 residues. CDR1 and CDR2 from the germline V gene are LNHNV and YYDKDF (reference sequence). The V and J ends lost 9 bases and 0 bases, in that order; junction bases with no gene match: 1. The CDR3 nucleotides read TGTGCCACGGGACAGGGAAGCACAGATACGCAGTATTTT. This gives the protein CATGQGSTDTQYF.

Regarding this clonotype: A read error may explain this, as a much larger clone is one base away. The gene calls are TRBV7-2 and TRBJ2-2, with 8 bases matching TRBD1. The J segment lost 3 bases and the V segment lost 5 bases, leaving 8 bases of the junction unmatched. The CDR3 covers 16 residues. CDR1 and CDR2 (germline): SGHTA, FQGNSA. CDR3 sequence: CASSSSTGEDTGELFF. In DNA, the CDR3 is TGTGCCAGCAGCAGTTCGACAGGGGAGGACACCGGGGAGCTGTTTTTT.

This rearrangement joins TRBV12-3 or TRBV12-4 to TRBJ1-5; tentatively, D is TRBD1 (5 bases). Trimming took off 1 base at V and 2 bases at J, with 15 bases between the two ends. This CDR3 has 17 amino acids. The CDR3, as DNA: TGTGCCAGCAGTTTAGTTTCACAGGCATATGGCAATCAGCCCCAGCATTTT. Its translation: CASSLVSQAYGNQPQHF.

CDR3 in amino acids: CASSQDPAQGSGANVLTF. CDR3 sequence (DNA): TGTGCCAGCAGCCAAGATCCAGCCCAGGGGTCTGGGGCCAACGTCCTGACTTTC. This chain uses TRBV4-2 with TRBJ2-6; D is perhaps TRBD1 (6 bases). Trimming shortened V by 0 bases and J by 1 base, and 13 bases separated the two germline ends. This CDR3 has 18 residues. Germline assignment: CDR1 LGHNA and CDR2 YNFKEQ.

This clonotype was detected a few times. V usage is TRBV7-3 and J usage is TRBJ2-1; TRBD2 aligns across 8 bases. This CDR3 comprises 15 residues. Trimming took 3 bases from V and 10 from J; bases not matched to a gene: 11. Germline assignment: CDR1 SGHTA and CDR2 FQGTGA. CDR3 region: CASSFSSGGGIEQFF. The CDR3 DNA sequence: TGTGCCAGCAGCTTCTCTAGCGGCGGGGGGATCGAGCAGTTCTTC.